This T cell receptor beta chain was sequenced in a study of cytomegalovirus exposure and HLA in healthy donors. Study-level points and caveats: Roughly uniform depth of sequencing across donors was assumed in presence/absence analyses. Among TCR beta chains, those listed as cytomegalovirus-associated numbered approximately 150. Later analysis placed DRB1 highest and HLA-C lowest in TCR association rates, which differed by HLA locus. TRBV6-2, TRBV6-3 and some other V segments were excluded as indistinguishable.

A multiplex PCR was run with 60 Vbeta primers and 13 Jbeta primers. Here immunoSEQ multiplex PCR was the method, and the copy in TCRdb shows in-frame clones only, minus some. The top ten hold about 13% of the sample, which has some 110,000 clones, around three quarters seen once. In germline, CDR1 is LNHDA, CDR2 SQIVND (reference sequence). This CDR3 has 16 residues. The V gene end was trimmed by 5 bases and the J gene end by 2 bases; junction bases not matched to a gene: 4. With respect to this clone: Its antigen is currently unknown.

The sequence was collected from a woman between 40 and 55 years old in good health and CMV-seropositive. The J gene is TRBJ2-5, the V gene TRBV19, with 14 bases fitting TRBD2. Source material: PBMCs. CDR3 amino acids: CASSPGLAGVQETQYF. The CDR3 DNA reads as TGTGCCAGTAGTCCGGGACTAGCGGGAGTTCAAGAGACCCAGTACTTC.